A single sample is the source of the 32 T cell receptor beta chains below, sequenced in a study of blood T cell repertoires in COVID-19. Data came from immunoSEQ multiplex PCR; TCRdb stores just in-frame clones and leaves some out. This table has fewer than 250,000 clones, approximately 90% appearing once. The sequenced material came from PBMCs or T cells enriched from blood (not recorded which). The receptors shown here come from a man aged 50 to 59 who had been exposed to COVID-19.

CDR3 bases: TGTGCCAGCAGCCAGGGACAGGGGGCTTATAATTCACCCCTCCACTTT. Translating it yields CASSQGQGAYNSPLHF. The genes are TRBV9 and TRBJ1-6; 12 bases are a match to TRBD1. The V segment lost 4 bases and the J segment 4 bases; nucleotides outside the gene matches: 3. This CDR3 comprises 16 residues. In germline, CDR1 is SGDLS, CDR2 YYNGEE.

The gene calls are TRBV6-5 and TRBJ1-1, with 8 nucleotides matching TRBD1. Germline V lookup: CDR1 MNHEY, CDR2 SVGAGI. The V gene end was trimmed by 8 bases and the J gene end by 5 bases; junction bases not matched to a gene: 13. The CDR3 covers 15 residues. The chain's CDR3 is CASGGLQGARTEAFF. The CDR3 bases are TGTGCCAGCGGGGGCCTCCAGGGGGCGCGTACTGAAGCTTTCTTT.

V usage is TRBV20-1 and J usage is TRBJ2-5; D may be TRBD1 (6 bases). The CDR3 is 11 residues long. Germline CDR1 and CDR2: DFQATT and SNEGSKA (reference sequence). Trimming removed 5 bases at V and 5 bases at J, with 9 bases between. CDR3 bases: TGCAGTGCTGGACAGTTGGAGACCCAGTACTTC. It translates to CSAGQLETQYF.

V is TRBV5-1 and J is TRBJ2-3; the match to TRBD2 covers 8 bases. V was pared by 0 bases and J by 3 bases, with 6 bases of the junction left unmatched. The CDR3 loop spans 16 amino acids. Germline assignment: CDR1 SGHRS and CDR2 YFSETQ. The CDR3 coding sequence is TGCGCCAGCAGCTTGGTGCCGGGGGGGCCAACAGATACGCAGTATTTT. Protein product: CASSLVPGGPTDTQYF.

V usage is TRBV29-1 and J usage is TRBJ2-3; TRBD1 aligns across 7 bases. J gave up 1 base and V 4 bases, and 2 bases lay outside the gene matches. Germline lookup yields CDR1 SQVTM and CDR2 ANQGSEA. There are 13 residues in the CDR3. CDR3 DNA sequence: TGCAGCGTTGGCACAGGGGGCACAGATACGCAGTATTTT. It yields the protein CSVGTGGTDTQYF.

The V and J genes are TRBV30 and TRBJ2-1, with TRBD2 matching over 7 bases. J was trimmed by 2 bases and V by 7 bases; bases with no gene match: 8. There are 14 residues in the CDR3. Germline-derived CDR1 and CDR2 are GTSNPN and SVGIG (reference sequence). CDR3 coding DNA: TGTGCCTTGCCCAGGACTAGACCCTACAATGAGCAGTTCTTC. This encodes CALPRTRPYNEQFF.

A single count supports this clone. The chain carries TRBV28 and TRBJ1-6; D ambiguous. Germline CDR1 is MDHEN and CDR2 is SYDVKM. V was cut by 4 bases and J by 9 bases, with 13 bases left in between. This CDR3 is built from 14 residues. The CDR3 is CASSSGGPISPLHF. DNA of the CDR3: TGTGCCAGCAGTTCCGGAGGCCCAATTTCACCCCTCCACTTT.

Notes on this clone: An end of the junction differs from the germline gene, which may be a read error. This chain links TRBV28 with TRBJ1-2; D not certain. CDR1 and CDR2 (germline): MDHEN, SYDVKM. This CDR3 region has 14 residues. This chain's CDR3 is CASSLWRGGYGYTF. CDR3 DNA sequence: TGTGCCAGCAGCTTATGGCGGGGTGGCTATGGCTACACCTTC.

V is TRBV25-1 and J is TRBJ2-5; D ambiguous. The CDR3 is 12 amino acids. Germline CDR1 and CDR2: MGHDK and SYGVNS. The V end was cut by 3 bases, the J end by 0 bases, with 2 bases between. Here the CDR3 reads CASSDYQETQYF. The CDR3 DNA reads TGTGCCAGCAGTGACTACCAAGAGACCCAGTACTTC.

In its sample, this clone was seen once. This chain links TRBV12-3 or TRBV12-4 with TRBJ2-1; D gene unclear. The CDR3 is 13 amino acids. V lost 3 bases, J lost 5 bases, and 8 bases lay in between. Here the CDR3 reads CASSLWQDNEQFF. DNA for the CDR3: TGTGCCAGCAGTTTGTGGCAGGACAATGAGCAGTTCTTC.

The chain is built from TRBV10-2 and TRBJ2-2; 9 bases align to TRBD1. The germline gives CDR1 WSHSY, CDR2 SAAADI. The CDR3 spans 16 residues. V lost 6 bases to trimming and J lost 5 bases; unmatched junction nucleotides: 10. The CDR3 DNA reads TGCGCCAGCAGAGACCAAGGGACAGGGAAAACCGGGGAGCTGTTTTTT. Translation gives CASRDQGTGKTGELFF.

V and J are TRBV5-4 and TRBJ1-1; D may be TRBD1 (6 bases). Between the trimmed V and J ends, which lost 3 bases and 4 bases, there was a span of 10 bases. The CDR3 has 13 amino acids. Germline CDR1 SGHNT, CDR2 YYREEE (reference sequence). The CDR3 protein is CASSYTGITEAFF. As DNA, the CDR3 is TGTGCCAGCAGCTACACAGGGATCACTGAAGCTTTCTTT.

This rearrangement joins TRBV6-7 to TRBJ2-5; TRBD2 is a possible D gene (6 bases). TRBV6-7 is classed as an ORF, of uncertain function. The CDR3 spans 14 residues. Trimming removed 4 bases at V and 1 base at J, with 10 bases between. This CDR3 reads CASSSGLPQETQYF. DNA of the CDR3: TGTGCCAGCAGTTCGGGACTGCCCCAAGAGACCCAGTACTTC.

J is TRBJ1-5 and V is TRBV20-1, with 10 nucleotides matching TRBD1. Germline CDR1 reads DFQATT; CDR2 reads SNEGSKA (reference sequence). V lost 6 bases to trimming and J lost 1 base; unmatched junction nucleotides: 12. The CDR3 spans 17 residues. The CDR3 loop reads CSASRLLGQGSNQPQHF. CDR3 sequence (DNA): TGCAGTGCCAGTCGTCTTTTGGGACAGGGGAGCAATCAGCCCCAGCATTTT.

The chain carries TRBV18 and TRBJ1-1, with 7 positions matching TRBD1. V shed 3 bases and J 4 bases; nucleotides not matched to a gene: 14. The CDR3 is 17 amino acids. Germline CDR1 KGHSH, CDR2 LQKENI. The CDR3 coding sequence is TGTGCCAGCTCACCGACAGGGTTGGGGCTAGTCGGCACTGAAGCTTTCTTT. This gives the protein CASSPTGLGLVGTEAFF.

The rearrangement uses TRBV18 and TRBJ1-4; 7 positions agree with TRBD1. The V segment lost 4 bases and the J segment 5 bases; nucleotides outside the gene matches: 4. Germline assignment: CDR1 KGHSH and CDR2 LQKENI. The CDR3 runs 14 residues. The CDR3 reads CASSHRDSNEKLFF. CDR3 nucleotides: TGTGCCAGCTCACACCGGGACAGCAATGAAAAACTGTTTTTT.

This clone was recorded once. This chain's CDR3 is CASSKGGLYEQYV. Written as DNA, the CDR3 is TGTGCCAGCAGCAAAGGGGGGCTATACGAGCAGTACGTC. The chain has TRBV21-1 and TRBJ2-7; whether TRBD1, the table's D call, matches the DNA was not checked. TRBV21-1 is a recognized pseudogene. CDR3 length equals 13 residues.

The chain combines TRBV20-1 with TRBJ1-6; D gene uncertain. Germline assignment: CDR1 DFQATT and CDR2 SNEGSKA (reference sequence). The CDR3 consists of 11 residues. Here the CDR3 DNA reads TGCAGGGTTGGAGTCAATTCACCCCTCCACTTT. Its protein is CRVGVNSPLHF.

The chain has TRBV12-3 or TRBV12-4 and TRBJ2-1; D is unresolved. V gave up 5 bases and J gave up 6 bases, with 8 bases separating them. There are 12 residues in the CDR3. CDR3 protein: CASSHTVNEQFF. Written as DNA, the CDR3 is TGTGCCAGCAGTCACACCGTCAATGAGCAGTTCTTC.

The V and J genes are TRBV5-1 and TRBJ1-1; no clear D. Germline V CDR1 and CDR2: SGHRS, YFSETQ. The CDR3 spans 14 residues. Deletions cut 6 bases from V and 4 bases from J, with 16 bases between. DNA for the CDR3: TGCGCCAGCAACCCAGACGCGACGGGCACTGAAGCTTTCTTT. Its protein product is CASNPDATGTEAFF.

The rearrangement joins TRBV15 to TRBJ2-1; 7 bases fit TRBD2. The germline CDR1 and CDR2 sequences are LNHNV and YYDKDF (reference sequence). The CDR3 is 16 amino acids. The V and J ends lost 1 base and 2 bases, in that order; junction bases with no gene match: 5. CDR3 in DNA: TGTGCCACCAGCAGAGTTCCGAGCGGGGCCTACAATGAGCAGTTCTTC. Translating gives CATSRVPSGAYNEQFF.

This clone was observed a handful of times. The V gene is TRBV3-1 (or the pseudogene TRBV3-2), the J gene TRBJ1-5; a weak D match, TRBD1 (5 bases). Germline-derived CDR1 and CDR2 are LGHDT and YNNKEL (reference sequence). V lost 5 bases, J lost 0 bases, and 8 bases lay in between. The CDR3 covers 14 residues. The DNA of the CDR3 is TGTGCCAGCAGCTACCAGGGTAGCAATCAGCCCCAGCATTTT. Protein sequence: CASSYQGSNQPQHF.

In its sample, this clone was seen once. This chain's CDR3 is CASSPWAGQGYKDENSPLHF. The CDR3 region has the DNA TGCGCCAGCAGCCCGTGGGCAGGACAGGGTTACAAGGACGAAAATTCACCCCTCCACTTT. The chain combines TRBV5-1 with TRBJ1-6; 8 positions agree with TRBD1. V was pared by 4 bases and J by 7 bases, with 22 bases of the junction left unmatched. The length of the CDR3 is 20 residues. Germline V lookup: CDR1 SGHRS, CDR2 YFSETQ.

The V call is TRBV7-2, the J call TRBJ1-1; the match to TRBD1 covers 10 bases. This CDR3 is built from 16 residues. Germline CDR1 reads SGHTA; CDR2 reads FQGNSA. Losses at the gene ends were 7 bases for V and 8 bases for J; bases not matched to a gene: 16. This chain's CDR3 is CASTLWLSGQGSEAFF. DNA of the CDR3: TGTGCCAGCACCCTATGGCTCTCGGGACAGGGGTCCGAAGCTTTCTTT.

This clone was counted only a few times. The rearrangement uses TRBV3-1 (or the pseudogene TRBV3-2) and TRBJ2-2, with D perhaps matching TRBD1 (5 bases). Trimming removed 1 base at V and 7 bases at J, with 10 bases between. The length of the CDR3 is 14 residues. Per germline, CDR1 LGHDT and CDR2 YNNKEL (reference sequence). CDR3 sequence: CASSQGGADGELFF. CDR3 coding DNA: TGTGCCAGCAGCCAAGGTGGGGCCGACGGGGAGCTGTTTTTT.

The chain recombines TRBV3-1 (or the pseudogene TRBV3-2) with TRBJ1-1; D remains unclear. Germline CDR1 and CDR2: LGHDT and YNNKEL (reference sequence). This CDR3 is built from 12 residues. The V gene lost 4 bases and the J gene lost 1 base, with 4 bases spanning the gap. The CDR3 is CASSPQNTEAFF. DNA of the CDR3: TGTGCCAGCAGCCCCCAGAACACTGAAGCTTTCTTT.

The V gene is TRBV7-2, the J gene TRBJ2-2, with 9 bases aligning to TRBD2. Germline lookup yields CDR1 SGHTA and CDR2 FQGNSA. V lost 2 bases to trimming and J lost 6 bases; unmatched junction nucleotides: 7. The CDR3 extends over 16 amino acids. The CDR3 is CASSLLGGGASGELFF. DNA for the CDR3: TGTGCCAGCAGCTTATTAGGCGGGGGGGCCTCCGGGGAGCTGTTTTTT.

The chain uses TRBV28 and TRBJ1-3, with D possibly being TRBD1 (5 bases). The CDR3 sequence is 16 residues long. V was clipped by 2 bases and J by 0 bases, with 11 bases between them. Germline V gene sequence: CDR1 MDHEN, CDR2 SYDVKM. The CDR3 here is CASSLGGYLSGNTIYF. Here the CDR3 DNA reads TGTGCCAGCAGTTTAGGGGGGTATCTCTCTGGAAACACCATATATTTT.

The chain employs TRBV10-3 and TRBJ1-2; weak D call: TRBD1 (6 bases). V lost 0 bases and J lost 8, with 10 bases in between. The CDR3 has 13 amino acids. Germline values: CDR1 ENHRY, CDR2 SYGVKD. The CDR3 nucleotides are TGTGCCATCAGTGAGTCACAGGGCGGCGGCTACACCTTC. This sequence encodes CAISESQGGGYTF.

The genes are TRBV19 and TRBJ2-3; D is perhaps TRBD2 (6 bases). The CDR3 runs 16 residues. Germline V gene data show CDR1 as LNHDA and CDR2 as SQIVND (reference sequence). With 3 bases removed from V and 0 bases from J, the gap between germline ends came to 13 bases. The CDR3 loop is CASSISRDSSTDTQYF. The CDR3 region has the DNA TGTGCCAGTAGTATCTCTAGGGACTCTAGCACAGATACGCAGTATTTT. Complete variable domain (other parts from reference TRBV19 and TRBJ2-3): DGGITQSPKYLFRKEGQNVTLSCEQNLNHDAMYWYRQDPGQGLRLIYYSQIVNDFQKGDIAEGYSVSREKKESFPLTVTSAQKNPTAFYLCASSISRDSSTDTQYFGPGTRLTVL.

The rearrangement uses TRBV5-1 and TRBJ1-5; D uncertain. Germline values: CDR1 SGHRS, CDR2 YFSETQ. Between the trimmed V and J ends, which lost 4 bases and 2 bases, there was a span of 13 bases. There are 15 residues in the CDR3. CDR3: CASSPLGAGNQPQHF. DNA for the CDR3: TGCGCCAGCAGCCCACTGGGAGCCGGCAATCAGCCCCAGCATTTT. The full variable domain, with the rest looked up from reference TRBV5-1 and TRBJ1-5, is KAGVTQTPRYLIKTRGQQVTLSCSPISGHRSVSWYQQTPGQGLQFLFEYFSETQRNKGNFPGRFSGRQFSNSRSEMNVSTLELGDSALYLCASSPLGAGNQPQHFGDGTRLSIL.

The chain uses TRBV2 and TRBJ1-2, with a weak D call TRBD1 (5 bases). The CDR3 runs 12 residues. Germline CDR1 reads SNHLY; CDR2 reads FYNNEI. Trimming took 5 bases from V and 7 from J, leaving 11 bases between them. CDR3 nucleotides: TGTGCCAGCAGTTCAACCGGGGGTGGCTACACCTTC. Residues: CASSSTGGGYTF.